Each of the 32 T cell receptor beta chains below was sequenced from the same sample in a study of cytomegalovirus exposure and HLA in healthy donors. The PCR employed 60 Vbeta primers together with 13 Jbeta primers. Libraries were prepared by immunoSEQ multiplex PCR; TCRdb keeps only in-frame clonotypes and omits some of them. The sample contains approximately 120,000 clones, under 80% of which appear only once. The material sequenced was PBMCs. The receptor source for this set is a woman in her fifties or sixties in good health and CMV-seropositive.

This rearrangement joins TRBV9 to TRBJ2-1; D might be TRBD2 (5 bases). CDR1 and CDR2 (germline): SGDLS, YYNGEE. The CDR3 loop spans 16 amino acids. The V end lost 3 bases, the J end lost 4 bases, and 17 bases lay between the germline ends. CDR3 residues: CASSAEDTRPYNEQFF. For the CDR3, the DNA is TGTGCCAGCAGCGCAGAAGACACTAGACCTTACAATGAGCAGTTCTTC.

The rearrangement uses TRBV14 and TRBJ2-7; TRBD2 matches at 8 bases. The V gene's germline CDR1 is SGHDN and CDR2 FVKESK. With V trimmed by 4 bases and J by 3 bases, 14 bases remained unmatched. This CDR3 region has 17 residues. CDR3 nucleotide sequence: TGTGCCAGCAGCCTCAGTTTCGAACTAGCGGAGGACTACGAGCAGTACTTC. Protein product: CASSLSFELAEDYEQYF.

The table lists this clone with a count of one. The V and J genes are TRBV19 and TRBJ2-6; the D gene is possibly TRBD1 (6 bases). CDR1 is LNHDA and CDR2 is SQIVND in the germline V gene (reference sequence). V was shortened by 7 bases and J by 2 bases, with 9 bases between the two germline ends. The CDR3 is 14 residues long. Here the CDR3 reads CASIEGAGANVLTF. Written as DNA, the CDR3 is TGTGCCAGTATCGAGGGGGCTGGGGCCAACGTCCTGACTTTC.

V gene TRBV19 combines with J gene TRBJ1-5, with a weak D call TRBD1 (5 bases). Looked up from germline, CDR1 is LNHDA and CDR2 is SQIVND (reference sequence). Trimming took off 6 bases at V and 3 bases at J, with 12 bases between the two ends. This CDR3 is built from 14 residues. The CDR3 region is CASRRGEVNQPQHF. CDR3 coding DNA: TGTGCCAGTAGGAGAGGGGAGGTCAATCAGCCCCAGCATTTT.

The chain uses TRBV6-5 and TRBJ2-1; no firm D call. CDR1 MNHEY and CDR2 SVGAGI come from the germline V gene. CDR3 length: 15 residues. With 5 bases removed from V and 2 bases from J, the gap between germline ends came to 13 bases. The CDR3 region has the DNA TGTGCCAGCAGTCCGCCGGGTAGCACCTACAATGAGCAGTTCTTC. This translates into CASSPPGSTYNEQFF.

The rearrangement uses TRBV7-3 and TRBJ2-7, with 7 bases aligning to TRBD1. Germline CDR1 is SGHTA and CDR2 is FQGTGA. This CDR3 has 14 residues. Trimming removed 4 bases from V and 1 base from J; junction bases left unmatched: 4. CDR3 residues: CASSWAGGSYEQYF. The CDR3 bases are TGTGCCAGCAGCTGGGCAGGGGGTTCCTACGAGCAGTACTTC.

This clone was found once. The chain links TRBV7-2 to TRBJ1-2; 7 bases are shared with TRBD1. CDR3 length equals 16 residues. In germline, CDR1 is SGHTA, CDR2 FQGNSA. The junction had 17 bases not matched to a gene; V was cut back by 5 bases and J by 8 bases. CDR3 nucleotides: TGTGCCAGCAGCCCCCGAAAGGGTCTGACAGGGAGAGGCTACACCTTC. This translates into CASSPRKGLTGRGYTF.

This chain uses TRBV10-3 with TRBJ1-5; 9 bases match TRBD1. J was trimmed by 2 bases and V by 4 bases; bases with no gene match: 0. Per germline, CDR1 ENHRY and CDR2 SYGVKD. This CDR3 is built from 14 residues. The CDR3 is CAISGDRGNQPQHF. Written as DNA, the CDR3 is TGTGCCATCAGTGGGGACAGGGGCAATCAGCCCCAGCATTTT.

The rearrangement uses TRBV21-1 and TRBJ2-3; the table gives TRBD2 as D, unverified against the DNA. TRBV21-1 is flagged as a pseudogene. The CDR3 length is 13 residues. The DNA of the CDR3 is TGTGCCAGCAAAACTAGCGGAGCAGATACGCAGTATTTT. It encodes CASKTSGADTQYF.

J is TRBJ1-5 and V is TRBV5-1, with 8 bases fitting TRBD1. The length of the CDR3 is 17 residues. The germline V gene has CDR1 SGHRS and CDR2 YFSETQ. The trim removed 5 bases at V and 0 bases at J, leaving 10 bases unmatched. DNA of the CDR3: TGCGCCAGCAGTCAACCGAGACAGGGGAATAGCAATCAGCCCCAGCATTTT. As protein: CASSQPRQGNSNQPQHF.

The chain recombines TRBV5-8 with TRBJ2-3, with TRBD2 matching 12 bases. The V and J ends lost 0 bases and 2 bases, in that order; junction bases with no gene match: 1. CDR1 is SGHTS and CDR2 is YDEGEE in the germline V gene. The CDR3 has 16 amino acids. The CDR3: CASSLGTSGVTDTQYF. The DNA for the CDR3 is TGTGCCAGCAGCTTGGGGACTAGCGGGGTCACAGATACGCAGTATTTT.

The rearrangement uses TRBV23-1 and TRBJ2-5; the D is unclear. TRBV23-1 is reported as an ORF; its role is uncertain. Trimming cost V 3 bases and J 5 bases, with 13 bases left between them. This CDR3 region has 14 residues. CDR3 nucleotide sequence: TGCGCCAGCAGTCACTCAGGTCCCCAGGAGACCCAGTACTTC. Amino acids: CASSHSGPQETQYF.

This chain links TRBV19 with TRBJ2-1, with D perhaps matching TRBD1 (6 bases). The CDR3 sequence is 14 residues long. Germline V lookup: CDR1 LNHDA, CDR2 SQIVND (reference sequence). V was clipped by 5 bases and J by 2 bases, with 10 bases between them. The CDR3 is CASSPWTAYNEQFF. The CDR3 coding sequence is TGTGCCAGTAGTCCCTGGACAGCCTACAATGAGCAGTTCTTC. The full variable domain, in which reference TRBV19 and TRBJ2-1 provide the parts outside the CDR3, is DGGITQSPKYLFRKEGQNVTLSCEQNLNHDAMYWYRQDPGQGLRLIYYSQIVNDFQKGDIAEGYSVSREKKESFPLTVTSAQKNPTAFYLCASSPWTAYNEQFFGPGTRLTVL.

V usage is TRBV9 and J usage is TRBJ2-1; 9 bases are a match to TRBD2. CDR1 and CDR2 from the germline V gene are SGDLS and YYNGEE. Germline trimming cut 4 bases from V and 7 bases from J; bases unmatched to any gene: 12. The CDR3 sequence is 16 residues long. The CDR3 nucleotides are TGTGCCAGCAGCTCAGAGGGACTAGCCCTTCTAAATGAGCAGTTCTTC. This gives the protein CASSSEGLALLNEQFF.

This rearrangement joins TRBV25-1 to TRBJ2-6; a weak D match, TRBD1 (6 bases). The CDR3 contains 16 residues. Trimming cost V 5 bases and J 0 bases, with 11 bases left between them. Per germline, CDR1 MGHDK and CDR2 SYGVNS. The CDR3 coding sequence is TGTGCCAGCAGTCGTACAGGGAACTCTGGGGCCAACGTCCTGACTTTC. It specifies CASSRTGNSGANVLTF.

This rearrangement joins TRBV2 to TRBJ1-1, with D unresolved. This CDR3 comprises 13 residues. The V gene lost 5 bases and the J gene lost 1 base, with 8 bases spanning the gap. Germline V lookup: CDR1 SNHLY, CDR2 FYNNEI. CDR3 amino acids: CASSRTENTEAFF. The CDR3 DNA is TGTGCCAGCAGTCGGACTGAGAACACTGAAGCTTTCTTT.

CDR3 protein: CASSIRTSGSYEQYF. The CDR3 DNA reads TGTGCCAGCAGCATTAGGACTAGCGGGAGCTACGAGCAGTACTTC. The V gene is TRBV7-8, the J gene TRBJ2-7; TRBD2 matches at 13 bases. This CDR3 contains 15 residues. Germline-derived CDR1 and CDR2 are SGHVS and FQNEAQ. V dropped 5 bases and J dropped 3; count of bases not matched to a gene: 4.

The chain has TRBV11-1 and TRBJ2-2, with TRBD2 matching 8 bases. CDR1 SGHAT and CDR2 FQDESV come from the germline V gene (reference sequence). The CDR3 is 15 amino acids. J gave up 2 bases and V 5 bases, and 4 bases lay outside the gene matches. CDR3 coding DNA: TGTGCCAGCAGCCCCGGGACTAGAAACACCGGGGAGCTGTTTTTT. This sequence encodes CASSPGTRNTGELFF.

The chain joins TRBV9 to TRBJ1-4; maybe TRBD1 (6 bases). The CDR3 contains 14 residues. Trimming removed 3 bases at V and 7 bases at J, with 13 bases between. CDR1 is SGDLS, CDR2 YYNGEE, per germline. The CDR3, as DNA: TGTGCCAGCAGCGGGCAGGGGAAAGCTGAAAAACTGTTTTTT. This gives the protein CASSGQGKAEKLFF.

The chain couples TRBV6-1 to TRBJ2-7; a possible D gene is TRBD2 (5 bases). This CDR3 has 15 amino acids. CDR1 is MNHNS, CDR2 SASEGT, per germline. Trimming pared 6 bases from V and 0 bases from J, leaving 15 bases between. The CDR3 DNA reads TGTGCCAGCAGGAGAGGGTATGACTACTCCTACGAGCAGTACTTC. Translation: CASRRGYDYSYEQYF.

This clone has just one count. The V call is TRBV10-2, the J call TRBJ2-6; D ambiguous. CDR1 is WSHSY and CDR2 is SAAADI in the germline V gene. The CDR3 sequence is 13 residues long. Trimming cost V 10 bases and J 0 bases, with 7 bases left between them. The CDR3 protein is CAIASSGANVLTF. The CDR3 nucleotides are TGCGCCATTGCTAGCTCTGGGGCCAACGTCCTGACTTTC.

V usage is TRBV5-4 and J usage is TRBJ2-5, with a possible D match to TRBD2 (6 bases). This CDR3 has 17 amino acids. CDR1 is SGHNT and CDR2 is YYREEE in the germline V gene (reference sequence). The V and J ends lost 0 bases and 5 bases respectively, with 20 bases between them. The CDR3 DNA is TGTGCCAGCAGCTTGGAAGGGAGGTCTCTTAAAGGGGAGACCCAGTACTTC. Its translation is CASSLEGRSLKGETQYF.

CDR3 residues: CASSPRTAPGYGYTF. Written as DNA, the CDR3 is TGCGCCAGCAGCCCCCGGACAGCCCCGGGATATGGCTACACCTTC. The chain carries TRBV5-1 and TRBJ1-2; D possibly corresponds to TRBD1 (6 bases). This CDR3 has 15 residues. Trimming removed 4 bases at V and 5 bases at J, with 18 bases between. Germline CDR1 SGHRS, CDR2 YFSETQ.

V is TRBV7-2 and J is TRBJ1-2; D is undetermined. Germline V CDR1 and CDR2: SGHTA, FQGNSA. V was cut by 5 bases and J by 4 bases, with 14 bases left in between. The CDR3 runs to 14 residues. The CDR3 is CASSPWLPFYGYTF. In nucleotides, the CDR3 is TGTGCCAGCAGCCCGTGGCTCCCGTTCTATGGCTACACCTTC.

The chain couples TRBV2 to TRBJ2-7, with no clear D. Germline V gene sequence: CDR1 SNHLY, CDR2 FYNNEI. The CDR3 spans 11 residues. With 6 bases removed from V and 7 bases from J, the gap between germline ends came to 10 bases. CDR3 coding DNA: TGTGCCAGCAGAGGAGTTCGGGAGCAGTACTTC. Translation gives CASRGVREQYF.

The chain couples TRBV5-1 to TRBJ2-2; D might be TRBD1 (5 bases). Germline loops: CDR1 SGHRS, CDR2 YFSETQ. V was trimmed by 2 bases and J by 3 bases, leaving 11 bases between them. This CDR3 has 15 amino acids. CDR3 in amino acids: CASSFPVGDTGELFF. As DNA, the CDR3 is TGCGCCAGCAGCTTCCCTGTAGGGGACACCGGGGAGCTGTTTTTT.

The V call is TRBV5-5, the J call TRBJ2-5; TRBD1 is a possible D gene (6 bases). Per germline, CDR1 SGHKS and CDR2 YYEKEE (reference sequence). Trimming removed 1 base at V and 3 bases at J, with 16 bases between. CDR3 size: 16 residues. CDR3 loop: CASSLTAGAWEETQYF. CDR3 nucleotide sequence: TGTGCCAGCAGCTTGACGGCAGGGGCCTGGGAAGAGACCCAGTACTTC.

The chain joins TRBV7-8 to TRBJ1-2; 8 positions agree with TRBD1. The CDR3 is 15 residues long. V was clipped by 6 bases and J by 5 bases; unmatched bases: 11. Germline CDR1 and CDR2: SGHVS and FQNEAQ. The CDR3 spells CASSNPRGRSYGYTF. The CDR3 nucleotides read TGTGCCAGCAGTAACCCCAGGGGGCGATCATATGGCTACACCTTC.

The chain links TRBV6-5 to TRBJ1-1, with a possible D match to TRBD1 (5 bases). V gave up 6 bases and J gave up 11 bases, with 13 bases separating them. Germline V gene data show CDR1 as MNHEY and CDR2 as SVGAGI. This CDR3 contains 11 residues. CDR3: CASRGLTAAFF. The CDR3 DNA reads as TGTGCCAGCAGGGGACTGACTGCGGCTTTCTTT.

CDR3 protein: CASSLDGTSGSYEQYF. CDR3 coding DNA: TGTGCCAGCAGCTTGGACGGGACTAGCGGCTCCTACGAGCAGTACTTC. The chain couples TRBV7-9 to TRBJ2-5; 11 nucleotides align to TRBD2. The J call could be wrong; TRBJ2-7 is a better fit for the DNA end. There are 16 residues in the CDR3. Germline V CDR1 and CDR2: SEHNR, FQNEAQ (reference sequence).

The chain joins TRBV7-6 to TRBJ2-3; TRBD2 matches at 9 bases. The germline CDR1 and CDR2 sequences are SGHVS and FNYEAQ. This CDR3 spans 16 amino acids. Losses at the gene ends were 4 bases for V and 4 bases for J; bases not matched to a gene: 9. The CDR3 DNA reads TGTGCCAGCAGCTCCGGGACTAGCCCCCCGGCAGATACGCAGTATTTT. Translation: CASSSGTSPPADTQYF.

This chain links TRBV6-6 with TRBJ1-2, with unresolved D. V shed 5 bases and J shed 7 bases, with 17 bases lying between them. Germline V CDR1 and CDR2: MNHNY, SVGAGI (reference sequence). The CDR3 contains 14 residues. CDR3 protein: CASSTSLTAGGYTF. Written as DNA, the CDR3 is TGTGCCAGCAGTACGTCCCTTACGGCGGGTGGCTACACCTTC.